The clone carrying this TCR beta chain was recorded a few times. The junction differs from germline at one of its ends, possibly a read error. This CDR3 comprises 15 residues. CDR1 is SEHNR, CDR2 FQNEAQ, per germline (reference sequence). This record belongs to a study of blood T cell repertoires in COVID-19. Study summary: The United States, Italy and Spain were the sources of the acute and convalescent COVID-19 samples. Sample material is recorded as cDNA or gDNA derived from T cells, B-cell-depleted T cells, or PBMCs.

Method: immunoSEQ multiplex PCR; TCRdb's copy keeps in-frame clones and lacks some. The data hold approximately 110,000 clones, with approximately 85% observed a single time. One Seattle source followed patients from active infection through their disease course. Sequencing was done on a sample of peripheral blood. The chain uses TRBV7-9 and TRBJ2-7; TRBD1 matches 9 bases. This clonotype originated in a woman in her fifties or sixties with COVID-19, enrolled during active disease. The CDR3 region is CASSLDRGRSHEQYF. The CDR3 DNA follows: TGTGCCAGCAGCTTAGACAGGGGGCGCTCCCACGAGCAGTACTTC.